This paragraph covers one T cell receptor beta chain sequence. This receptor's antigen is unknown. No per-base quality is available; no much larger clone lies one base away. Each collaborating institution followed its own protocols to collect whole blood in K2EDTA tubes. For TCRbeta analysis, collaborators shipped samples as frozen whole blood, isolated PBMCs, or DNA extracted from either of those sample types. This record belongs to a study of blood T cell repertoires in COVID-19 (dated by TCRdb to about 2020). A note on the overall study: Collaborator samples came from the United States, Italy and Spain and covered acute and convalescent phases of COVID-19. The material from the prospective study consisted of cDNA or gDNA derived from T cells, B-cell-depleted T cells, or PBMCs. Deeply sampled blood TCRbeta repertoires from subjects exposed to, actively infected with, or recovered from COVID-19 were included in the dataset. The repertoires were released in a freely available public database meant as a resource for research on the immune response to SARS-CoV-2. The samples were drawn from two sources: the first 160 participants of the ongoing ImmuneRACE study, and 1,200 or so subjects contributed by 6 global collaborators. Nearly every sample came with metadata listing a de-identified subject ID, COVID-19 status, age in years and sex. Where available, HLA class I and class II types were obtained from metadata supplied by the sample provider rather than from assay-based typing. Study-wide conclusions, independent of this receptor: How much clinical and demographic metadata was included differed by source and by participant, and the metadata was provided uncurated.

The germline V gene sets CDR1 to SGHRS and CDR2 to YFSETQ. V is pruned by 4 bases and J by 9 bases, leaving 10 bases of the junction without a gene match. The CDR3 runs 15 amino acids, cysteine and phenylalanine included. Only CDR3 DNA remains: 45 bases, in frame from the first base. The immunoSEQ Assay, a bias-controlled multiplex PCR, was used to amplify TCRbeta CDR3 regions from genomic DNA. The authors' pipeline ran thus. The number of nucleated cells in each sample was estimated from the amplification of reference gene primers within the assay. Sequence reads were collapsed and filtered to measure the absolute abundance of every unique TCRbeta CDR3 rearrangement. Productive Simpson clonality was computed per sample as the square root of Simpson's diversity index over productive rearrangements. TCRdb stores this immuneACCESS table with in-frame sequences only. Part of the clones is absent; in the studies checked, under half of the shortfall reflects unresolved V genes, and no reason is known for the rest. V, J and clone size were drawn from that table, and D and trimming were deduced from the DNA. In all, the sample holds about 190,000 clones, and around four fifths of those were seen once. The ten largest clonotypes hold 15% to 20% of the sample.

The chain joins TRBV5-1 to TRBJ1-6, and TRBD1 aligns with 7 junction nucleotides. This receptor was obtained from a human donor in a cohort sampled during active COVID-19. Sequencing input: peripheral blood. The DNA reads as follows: TGCGCCAGCAGCACGGGGACAGCCCAGGGTTCACCCCTCCACTTT. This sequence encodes CASSTGTAQGSPLHF.